The next 16 T cell receptor beta chains were all read from a single sample in a study of T cells in Graves' hyperthyroidism and ophthalmopathy. Authors of the study amplified TCR beta CDR3 regions from RNA transcripts. Researchers ran a first-round RT-PCR on the TCR CDR3 using the HTBI primer set. TCRdb ran MiXCR on the multiplex PCR reads and lists one entry per CDR3 protein. The sample has 30,000 to 45,000 distinct CDR3 sequences, around 56% seen once. The sequencing input was blood. The receptors were sampled from a man aged 35 to 55 with Graves' ophthalmopathy.

The V call is TRBV29-1, the J call TRBJ2-5; either TRBD1 or TRBD2 may supply D (6 bases each). The CDR3 runs to 12 residues. V shed 8 bases and J shed 3 bases, with 13 bases lying between them. Germline lookup yields CDR1 SQVTM and CDR2 ANQGSEA. As DNA, the CDR3 is TGCAGCAGCGGGCAGGGGAAAGAGACCCAGTACTTC. This encodes CSSGQGKETQYF.

This clonotype was observed at least ten times. The chain links TRBV20-1 to TRBJ2-3; 12 nucleotides agree with TRBD2. Germline V gene lookup returns CDR1 DFQATT and CDR2 SNEGSKA (reference sequence). CDR3 size: 15 residues. Trimming removed 6 bases from V and 4 bases from J; junction bases left unmatched: 8. The CDR3 nucleotides read TGCAGTGCCGAGTCCGGGACTAGCGGGCCAGATACGCAGTATTTT. Translation gives CSAESGTSGPDTQYF.

The V gene is TRBV25-1, the J gene TRBJ2-3; no reliable D call. There are 17 residues in the CDR3. Trimming removed 1 base from V and 0 bases from J, with 14 bases in between. CDR1 and CDR2 from the germline V gene are MGHDK and SYGVNS. CDR3: CASSEFGDFFSTDTQYF. The CDR3 DNA reads as TGTGCCAGCAGTGAATTCGGTGATTTTTTTAGCACAGATACGCAGTATTTT.

A word on this clonotype: One end of the junction fails to match germline, which may point to a read error. The chain employs TRBV6-2 or TRBV6-3 and TRBJ2-4, with D maybe TRBD1 (6 bases). This CDR3 comprises 15 residues. CDR1 is MNHEY, CDR2 SVGEGT, per germline. CDR3 nucleotide sequence: TGTGCCTGCAGAAACGAAAAACAGGGTGGGCACATTCAGTACTTC. It codes for CACRNEKQGGHIQYF.

In its sample, this clonotype was seen many times. CDR3 region: CASRPYRGGYEQYF. The CDR3 nucleotides are TGTGCCAGCAGACCTTACCGGGGCGGTTACGAGCAGTACTTC. The chain carries TRBV6-5 and TRBJ2-7; D is perhaps TRBD1 or TRBD2 (5 bases each). V lost 6 bases to trimming and J lost 4 bases, with 16 bases between them. CDR1 and CDR2 from the germline V gene are MNHEY and SVGAGI. The CDR3 has 14 amino acids.

By its share, this clonotype is medium-sized. The gene calls are TRBV25-1 and TRBJ2-7; a weak D match, TRBD1 (5 bases). The CDR3 runs to 13 residues. V dropped 2 bases and J dropped 1 base, with 6 bases sitting between them. In germline, CDR1 is MGHDK, CDR2 SYGVNS. The CDR3 DNA reads as TGTGCCAGCAGTGAACAGGGTTCCTACGAGCAGTACTTC. This codes for CASSEQGSYEQYF.

This clonotype was detected ten times or more. The genes are TRBV7-2 and TRBJ2-3; 7 bases are a match to TRBD2. The CDR3 is 17 residues long. The V gene end was trimmed by 1 base and the J gene end by 0 bases; junction bases not matched to a gene: 7. Germline assignment: CDR1 SGHTA and CDR2 FQGNSA. CDR3 DNA: TGTGCCAGCAGCTTAGTGGCTAGCGGAACTAGCACAGATACGCAGTATTTT. It is translated as CASSLVASGTSTDTQYF. The variable domain in full, completed from reference TRBV7-2 and TRBJ2-3, reads GAGVSQSPSNKVTEKGKDVELRCDPISGHTALYWYRQSLGQGLEFLIYFQGNSAPDKSGLPSDRFSAERTGGSVSTLTIQRTQQEDSAVYLCASSLVASGTSTDTQYFGPGTRLTVL.

The J gene is TRBJ2-1, the V gene TRBV10-1; 9 bases line up with TRBD2. The V segment lost 3 bases and the J segment 7 bases; nucleotides outside the gene matches: 4. The V gene's germline CDR1 is WNHNN and CDR2 SYGVQD (reference sequence). This CDR3 is 14 amino acids long. CDR3 in DNA: TGCGCCAGCAGTGAAGGCGGGAGGGCTAATGAGCAGTTCTTC. This gives the protein CASSEGGRANEQFF.

Note on this clonotype: An end of the junction does not agree with germline; a read error may underlie this. The chain recombines TRBV5-4 with TRBJ2-3, with 10 bases aligning to TRBD1. The CDR3 sequence is 14 residues long. Germline assignment: CDR1 SGHNT and CDR2 YYREEE (reference sequence). CDR3 sequence reads: CASGRDRGSDTRYF. The CDR3 bases are TGTGCCAGCGGCAGGGACAGGGGATCAGATACGCGGTATTTT.

In the case of this clonotype: Because the CDR3's place on the DNA is in doubt, the DNA is left out and the CDR3 is given as listed by TCRdb. The chain links TRBV9 to TRBJ1-4; the table assigns TRBD1, which was not confirmed against the DNA. Per the germline V gene, CDR1 is SGDLS and CDR2 is YYNGEE. The CDR3 is 20 residues long, ends included. CDR3 residues: CASSSQGSNQPQHFGEKLFF.

The sample holds many counts of this clonotype. The chain employs TRBV7-3 and TRBJ2-3; the match to TRBD2 covers 7 bases. The CDR3 sequence is 16 residues long. Unmatched junction bases numbered 5, after V lost 0 bases and J lost 2 bases. CDR1 SGHTA and CDR2 FQGTGA come from the germline V gene. The chain's CDR3 is CASSLTGGGTTDTQYF. Here the CDR3 DNA reads TGTGCCAGCAGCTTAACGGGCGGGGGAACCACAGATACGCAGTATTTT.

V gene TRBV11-2 combines with J gene TRBJ2-2, with D hard to call. This CDR3 has 15 residues. Trimming removed 1 base at V and 5 bases at J, with 11 bases between. Per germline, CDR1 SGHAT and CDR2 FQNNGV. DNA for the CDR3: TGTGCCAGCAGCTTAGGGAGTTATAGGACCGGGGAGCTGTTTTTT. This translates into CASSLGSYRTGELFF.

This sequence joins TRBV20-1 and TRBJ2-5, with D perhaps TRBD1 (6 bases). CDR3 length: 12 amino acids. The V gene's germline CDR1 is DFQATT and CDR2 SNEGSKA (reference sequence). V was clipped by 3 bases and J by 13 bases, with 18 bases between them. DNA of the CDR3: TGCAGTGCTAGCCGGGAAGGGACACAGACGTACTTC. It specifies CSASREGTQTYF.

This clonotype was found many times. J is TRBJ2-1 and V is TRBV7-8; 12 positions agree with TRBD2. This CDR3 is 16 amino acids long. Germline V gene sequence: CDR1 SGHVS, CDR2 FQNEAQ. With V trimmed by 1 base and J by 6 bases, 4 bases remained unmatched. CDR3 coding DNA: TGTGCCAGCAGCTTAGGTCTAGCGGGGGGGTTCAATGAGCAGTTCTTC. Its translation: CASSLGLAGGFNEQFF.

This clonotype was seen ten or more times. CDR3 in amino acids: CASSLRLAGGHEQFF. In DNA, the CDR3 is TGCGCCAGCAGCTTGCGACTAGCGGGAGGCCATGAGCAGTTCTTC. The J gene is TRBJ2-1, the V gene TRBV4-1; 13 bases are a match to TRBD2. Germline V gene sequence: CDR1 MGHRA, CDR2 YSYEKL. V lost 5 bases and J lost 8; bases outside the gene matches: 6. The CDR3 sequence is 15 residues long.

This clonotype was seen a single time. This sequence joins TRBV28 and TRBJ2-5, with 7 bases matching TRBD2. Germline V gene data show CDR1 as MDHEN and CDR2 as SYDVKM. The CDR3 length is 14 residues. Trimming at V came to 1 base and at J to 7 bases, leaving 6 bases not matched to a gene. As DNA, the CDR3 is TGTGCCAGCAGTTTATCAAGGACTAGTGGGACCCAGTACTTC. Encoded protein: CASSLSRTSGTQYF. Variable domain in full (rest from reference TRBV28 and TRBJ2-5): DVKVTQSSRYLVKRTGEKVFLECVQDMDHENMFWYRQDPGLGLRLIYFSYDVKMKEKGDIPEGYSVSREKKERFSLILESASTNQTSMYLCASSLSRTSGTQYFGPGTRLLVL.